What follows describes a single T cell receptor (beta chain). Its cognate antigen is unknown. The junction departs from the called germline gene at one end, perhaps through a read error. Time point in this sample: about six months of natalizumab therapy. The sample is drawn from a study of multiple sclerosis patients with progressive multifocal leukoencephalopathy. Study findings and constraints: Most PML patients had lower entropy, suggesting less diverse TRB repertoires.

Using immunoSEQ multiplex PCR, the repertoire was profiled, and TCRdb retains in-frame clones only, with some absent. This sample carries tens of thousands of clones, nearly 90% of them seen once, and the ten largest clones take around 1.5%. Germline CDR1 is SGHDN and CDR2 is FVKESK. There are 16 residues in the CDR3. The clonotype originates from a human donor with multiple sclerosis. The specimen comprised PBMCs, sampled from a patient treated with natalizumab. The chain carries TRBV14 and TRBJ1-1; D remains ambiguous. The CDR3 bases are TGTGCCAGCACCCAACACCCCACGGGAAAAGGACGGGAAGCTTTCTTT. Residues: CASTQHPTGKGREAFF.